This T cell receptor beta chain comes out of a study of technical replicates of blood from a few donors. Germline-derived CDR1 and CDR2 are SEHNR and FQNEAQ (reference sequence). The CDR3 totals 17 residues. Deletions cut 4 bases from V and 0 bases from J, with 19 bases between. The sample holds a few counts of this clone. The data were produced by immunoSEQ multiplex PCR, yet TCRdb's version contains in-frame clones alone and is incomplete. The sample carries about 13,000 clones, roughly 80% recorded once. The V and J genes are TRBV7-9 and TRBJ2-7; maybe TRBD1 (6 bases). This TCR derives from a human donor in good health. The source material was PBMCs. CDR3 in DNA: TGTGCCAGCAGCTCGCACCTATGGACAGAGAGCTCCTACGAGCAGTACTTC. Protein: CASSSHLWTESSYEQYF.